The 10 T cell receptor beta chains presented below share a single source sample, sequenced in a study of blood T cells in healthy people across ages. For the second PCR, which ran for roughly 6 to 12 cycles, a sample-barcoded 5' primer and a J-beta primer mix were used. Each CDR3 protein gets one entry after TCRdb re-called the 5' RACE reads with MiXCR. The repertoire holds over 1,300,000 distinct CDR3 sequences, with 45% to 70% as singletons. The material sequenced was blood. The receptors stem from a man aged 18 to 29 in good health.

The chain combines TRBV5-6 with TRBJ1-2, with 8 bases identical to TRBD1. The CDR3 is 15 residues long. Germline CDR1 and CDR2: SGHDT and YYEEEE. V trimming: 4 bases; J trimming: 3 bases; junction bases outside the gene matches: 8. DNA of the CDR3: TGTGCCAGCAGCCTAATATCGACAGGGGACTATGGCTACACCTTC. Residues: CASSLISTGDYGYTF.

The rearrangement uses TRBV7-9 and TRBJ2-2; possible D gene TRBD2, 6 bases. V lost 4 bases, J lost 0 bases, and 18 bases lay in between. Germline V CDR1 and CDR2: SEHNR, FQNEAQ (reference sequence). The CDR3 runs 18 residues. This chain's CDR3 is CASSSYPGLYANTGELFF. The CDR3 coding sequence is TGTGCCAGCAGCTCGTACCCGGGACTTTACGCGAACACCGGGGAGCTGTTTTTT. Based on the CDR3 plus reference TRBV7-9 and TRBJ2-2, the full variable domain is DTGVSQNPRHKITKRGQNVTFRCDPISEHNRLYWYRQTLGQGPEFLTYFQNEAQLEKSRLLSDRFSAERPKGSFSTLEIQRTEQGDSAMYLCASSSYPGLYANTGELFFGEGSRLTVL.

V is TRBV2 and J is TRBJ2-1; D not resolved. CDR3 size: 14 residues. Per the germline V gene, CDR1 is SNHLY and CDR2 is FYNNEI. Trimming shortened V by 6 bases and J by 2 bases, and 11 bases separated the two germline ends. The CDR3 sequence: CASRGRVTYNEQFF. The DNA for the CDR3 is TGTGCCAGCAGGGGAAGAGTGACCTACAATGAGCAGTTCTTC.

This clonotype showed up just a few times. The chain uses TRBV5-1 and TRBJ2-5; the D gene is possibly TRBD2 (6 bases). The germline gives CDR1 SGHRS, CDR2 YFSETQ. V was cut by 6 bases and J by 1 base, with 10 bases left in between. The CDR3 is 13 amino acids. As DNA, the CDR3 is TGCGCCAGCACTCGAGCGGGCCAAGAGACCCAGTACTTC. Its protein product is CASTRAGQETQYF.

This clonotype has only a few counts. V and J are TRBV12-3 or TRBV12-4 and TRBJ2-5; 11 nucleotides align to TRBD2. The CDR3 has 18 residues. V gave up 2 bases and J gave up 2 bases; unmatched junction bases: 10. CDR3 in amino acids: CASSLLVTSGAAQETQYF. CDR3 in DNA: TGTGCCAGCAGTTTATTGGTGACTAGCGGGGCCGCTCAAGAGACCCAGTACTTC.

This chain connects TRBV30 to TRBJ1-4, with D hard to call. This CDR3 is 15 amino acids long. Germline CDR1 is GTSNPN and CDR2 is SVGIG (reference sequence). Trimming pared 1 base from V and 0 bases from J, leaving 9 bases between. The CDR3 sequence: CAWSGGGATNEKLFF. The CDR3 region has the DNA TGTGCCTGGAGTGGAGGCGGGGCAACTAATGAAAAACTGTTTTTT.

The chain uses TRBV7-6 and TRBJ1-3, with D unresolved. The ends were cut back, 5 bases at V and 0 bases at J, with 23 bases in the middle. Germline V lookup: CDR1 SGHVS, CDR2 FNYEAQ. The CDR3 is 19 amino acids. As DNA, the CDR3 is TGTGCCAGCAGCACCCCAGAGGAAGGCGGGAGCCCCTCTGGAAACACCATATATTTT. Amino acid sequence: CASSTPEEGGSPSGNTIYF. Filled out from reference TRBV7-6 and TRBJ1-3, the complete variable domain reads GAGVSQSPRYKVTKRGQDVALRCDPISGHVSLYWYRQALGQGPEFLTYFNYEAQQDKSGLPNDRFSAERPEGSISTLTIQRTEQRDSAMYRCASSTPEEGGSPSGNTIYFGEGSWLTVV.

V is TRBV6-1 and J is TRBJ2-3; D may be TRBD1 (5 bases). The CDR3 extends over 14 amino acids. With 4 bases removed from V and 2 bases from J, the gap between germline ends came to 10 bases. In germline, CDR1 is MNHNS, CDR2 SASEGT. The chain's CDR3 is CASSVNRFTDTQYF. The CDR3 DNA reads TGTGCCAGCAGTGTCAACAGGTTCACAGATACGCAGTATTTT.

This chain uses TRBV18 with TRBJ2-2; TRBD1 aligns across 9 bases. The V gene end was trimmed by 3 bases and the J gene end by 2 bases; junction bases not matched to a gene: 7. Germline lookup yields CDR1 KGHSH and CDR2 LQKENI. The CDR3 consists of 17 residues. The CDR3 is CASSPPTGGRNTGELFF. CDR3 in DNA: TGTGCCAGCTCACCTCCAACAGGGGGCAGAAACACCGGGGAGCTGTTTTTT. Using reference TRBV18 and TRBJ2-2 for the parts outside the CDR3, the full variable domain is NAGVMQNPRHLVRRRGQEARLRCSPMKGHSHVYWYRQLPEEGLKFMVYLQKENIIDESGMPKERFSAEFPKEGPSILRIQQVVRGDSAAYFCASSPPTGGRNTGELFFGEGSRLTVL.

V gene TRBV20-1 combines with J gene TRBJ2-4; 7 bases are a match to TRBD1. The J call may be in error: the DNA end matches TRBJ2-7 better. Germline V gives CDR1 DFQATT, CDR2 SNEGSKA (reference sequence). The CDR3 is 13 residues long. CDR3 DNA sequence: TGCAGTGCTGCAGGGGGATTTCACTACGAGCAGTACTTC. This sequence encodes CSAAGGFHYEQYF.